The sequence of this T cell receptor (beta chain) was determined in a study of cytomegalovirus exposure and HLA in healthy donors. Findings of the study overall: It was confirmed in vitro that a few of the CMV-associated chains were specific for CMV antigens. Reports described diagnosis of cytomegalovirus status by the classifier as highly specific and sensitive.

Assay: immunoSEQ multiplex PCR; the TCRdb copy retains only in-frame clones and omits some. The repertoire includes 70,000 to 85,000 clones, about 93% of them detected once, and about 1.9% sits in the top ten. On this clone: Its antigen is undetermined.

Donors were drawn from the roughly 130-subject validation cohort, separate from the approximately 680-subject first cohort. The CDR3 sequence is 12 residues long. Per germline, CDR1 SQVTM and CDR2 ANQGSEA. With 3 bases clipped from V and 8 bases from J, the junction kept 1 base outside the gene matches. The TCR originated in a woman aged 18-29 years in good health and CMV-seropositive. The sample consisted of PBMCs. The V gene is TRBV29-1, the J gene TRBJ2-1; 10 positions match TRBD2. In nucleotides, the CDR3 is TGCAGCGTTGAGCTAGCGGGAGATGAGCAGTTCTTC. Amino acids: CSVELAGDEQFF.